This T cell receptor (beta chain) was found in a study of CD8 T cells in Susac syndrome. Study-level findings and limits: TCR sequencing and HLA analysis covered a relatively small number of individuals.

Note on this clonotype: The antigen remains unidentified.

V was clipped by 0 bases and J by 4 bases, with 10 bases between them. CDR1 and CDR2 from the germline V gene are SGHRS and YFSETQ. The CDR3 covers 14 residues. Random hexamers served to reverse transcribe roughly 0.5 to 1 ug RNA. Amplification of the TCR beta CDR3 was carried out by immunoSEQ multiplex PCR, which spanned a total of 54 Vbeta and 13 Jbeta segments. TCRdb re-called the immunoSEQ multiplex PCR reads with MiXCR, one entry per CDR3 protein. This sample carries about 110,000 distinct CDR3 sequences, about 95% of them seen once, and the ten largest clones take just over 0.095%. The V gene is TRBV5-1, the J gene TRBJ1-1; D is ambiguous. The sequenced material came from CD4+ T cells from PBMCs. This TCR was recovered from a human donor in good health. The CDR3 loop reads CASSLGRESTEAFF. The CDR3 DNA follows: TGCGCCAGCAGCTTGGGTCGGGAAAGCACTGAAGCTTTCTTT.